This note documents a single T cell receptor (beta chain) sequence. As originally analysed: It was from reference gene primer amplification that nucleated cell counts were estimated. Clones were read by immunoSEQ multiplex PCR, and TCRdb kept only the in-frame ones, dropping some. That table supplies the V and J calls and clone size; D and trimming were determined from the DNA. Here the sample spans approximately 120,000 clones, 70% to 90% being singletons. The data are from a study of blood T cell repertoires in COVID-19. The CDR3 is made up of 15 amino acids. V was clipped by 0 bases and J by 6 bases; unmatched bases: 6. CDR1 and CDR2 (germline): MNHEY, SVGAGI.

This TCR derives from a human donor in a cohort sampled during active COVID-19. The V call is TRBV6-5, the J call TRBJ1-1, with 8 bases that match TRBD1. Sequencing used peripheral blood. CDR3 protein: CASSYSAGGFAEAFF. The DNA for the CDR3 is TGTGCCAGCAGTTACTCTGCAGGGGGCTTTGCTGAAGCTTTCTTT.